This record concerns one TCR beta chain sequence. Its antigen specificity is not known. Within one base of it there is no much larger clone, and no base qualities were kept. Donors were healthy HIV-negative adults with no recently reported acute infections or vaccinations. All donors were Caucasian adults living in Nashville, Tennessee, USA. CD4+ T cells were enriched by magnetic negative selection; naive cells were then positively selected on CD45RA, and the negative fraction formed the memory subset. After blood collection by leukapheresis, PBMCs were isolated using Ficoll-Histopaque density gradient centrifugation and then cryopreserved in the vapor phase of liquid nitrogen. Purity and quantity of every magnetically sorted T cell population were checked by analytical flow cytometry. Each sorted fraction had its genomic DNA isolated and then quantified by UV absorbance on a Nanodrop 2000c. This entry comes from a study of shared clonotypes between healthy human individuals (dated by TCRdb to the early 2020s). For the study in its entirety: The cohort comprised a couple of women and three men aged 18 to 49 years. For each donor, CD4 naive and CD4 memory were each run on three plates, CD8 naive on two plates, and CD8 memory on one plate. Different laboratories and diverse techniques were used to prepare libraries and sequence TCR repertoires, to increase sequencing depth and limit assay-specific biases. To estimate repertoire size and how much clonotypes are shared between individuals, the study performed deep sequencing of blood TCR repertoires from roughly five healthy adults. Leukapheresis yielded between about 0.85 and 9 billion PBMCs per donor.

Overall study outcomes, separate from this receptor: The genetic and exposure-history diversity represented was limited by the small number of donors. Rarefaction of sorted-subset datasets indicated incomplete sequencing despite the large sequencing depth. Pairwise subsampling led to the expectation that sequencing depth would affect the degree of clonotype sharing among donors. Naive subsets generally had larger estimated clonotype richness than memory subsets. When a handful of donors were compared, the shared fraction of clonotypes was 5% to 6.5% for naive CD4, approximately 3.3% for naive CD8, about 2.4% for memory CD4, and 0.35% to 0.5% for memory CD8. Sampling was restricted to blood, and TCR repertoires in tissue are likely to differ from TCR repertoires in blood. Higher generation probabilities were observed for clonotypes shared by all four sorted-subset donors than for non-shared clonotypes.

Using the deep immunoSEQ assay, TCR CDR3 regions were amplified from genomic DNA by multiplex PCR. Extracted genomic DNA from each cell subset was spread evenly across all wells of several immunoSEQ 96-well plates, with each plate serving as a replicate. For sorted subsets, 200 to 250 ng genomic DNA, equal to about 30,000 T cell genomes, was loaded into each replicate PCR. The purified libraries were quantified using a Qubit 3.0 fluorometer, sized with a Bioanalyzer 2100, and then quantified again using the KAPA Library Quantification kit. Every immunoSEQ 96-well plate was sequenced on a dedicated single-read 150-cycle Illumina NextSeq 550 flow cell. Per the original workflow: The immunoSEQ output contained only junctional sequences without quality scores, so filtering could not match that applied to full-length reads. To assign V/J genes and CDR3, sequences were annotated using PyIR, a Python wrapper for IgBLAST v1.9, with IMGT germline references. Any read was removed if the V/J assignment was weak (E-value above 1e-6), the CDR3 was missing, or the read contained stop codons, out-of-frame junctions, or ambiguous translated residues. V3J clonotypes were defined by identical inferred V gene, J gene, and CDR3 amino acid sequence. Percentage overlap between repertoires was computed as shared unique clonotypes divided by the size of the smaller repertoire. RTK rarefaction, the Chao1 estimator, and Recon v2.1 estimates of unobserved clonotypes were used to assess repertoire richness. For all TCRbeta clonotypes obtained by the gDNA method from a few donors, generation probabilities were computed with OLGA. TCRdb retrieved this table from immuneACCESS and kept in-frame rearrangements only. Not all clones are present; in checked studies, unresolved V genes account for under half, and no reason is known for the remainder. V and J calls and clone size are as listed in that table; D and trimming were resolved from the DNA. The sample has approximately 2,000,000 clones on record, 85% to 95% of them singletons. The ten largest make up about 0.36% of the sample.

From a lookup of the germline V gene, CDR1 and CDR2 are KGHSH and LQKENI. Measured from the cysteine to the phenylalanine, the CDR3 is 17 residues long. Solely the CDR3 DNA is kept, with 51 bases framed from the first base. Trimmed from V: 0 bases; trimmed from J: 5 bases; junction bases lacking a gene match: 8. The source of this sequence is a man between 18 and 29 years old in good health. Some clones in this sample may be carry-over from other donors' samples. Sequencing was performed on naive CD4+ T cells from PBMCs. Sample cell subset or site, as interpreted from the label and publication: CD45RA+ positively selected. The V and J segments used are TRBV18 and TRBJ2-1; 9 bases in the junction line up with TRBD2. The CDR3: CASSPPSSGTLHNEQFF. Here is the DNA: TGTGCCAGCTCACCACCGTCTAGCGGGACCCTTCACAATGAGCAGTTCTTC.